This T cell receptor beta chain comes out of a study of blood T cell repertoires in COVID-19. About the study: The United States, Italy and Spain provided the acute and convalescent COVID-19 samples. PBMCs, B-cell-depleted T cells, or T cells were the source of the cDNA or gDNA that made up the material.

Sequencing was performed with immunoSEQ multiplex PCR; in TCRdb, only in-frame clones are kept and a portion is missing. Here the sample spans about 500,000 clones, roughly nine tenths being singletons. Followed longitudinally, the Seattle patients had been enrolled during active infection. There are 14 residues in the CDR3. In germline, CDR1 is LGHDT, CDR2 YNNKEL (reference sequence). V lost 4 bases to trimming and J lost 2 bases; unmatched junction nucleotides: 4. Material for sequencing was peripheral blood. This rearrangement joins TRBV3-1 (or the pseudogene TRBV3-2) to TRBJ2-7; TRBD1 agrees at 8 bases. The clonotype was recovered from a man aged 18 to 30 with COVID-19, enrolled during active disease. CDR3 region: CASSRQGQTYEQYF. The CDR3 DNA reads TGTGCCAGCAGCCGACAGGGGCAAACCTACGAGCAGTACTTC.